A single sample is the source of the 10 T cell receptor beta chains below, sequenced in a study of blood T cell repertoires in COVID-19. TCRdb's table, derived via immunoSEQ multiplex PCR, lists solely in-frame clones and lacks some. The sample lists some 250,000 clones; 65% to 90% were seen once. The specimen sequenced was PBMCs or T cells enriched from blood (not recorded which). Every receptor here comes from a man younger than 30 who had recovered from COVID-19.

The rearrangement links TRBV4-2 to TRBJ2-3; D ambiguous. The germline gives CDR1 LGHNA, CDR2 YNFKEQ. The CDR3 is made up of 13 amino acids. V was shortened by 0 bases and J by 4 bases, with 5 bases between the two germline ends. The CDR3 region has the DNA TGTGCCAGCAGCCAAGAATCCGCAGATACGCAGTATTTT. Translating it yields CASSQESADTQYF.

The V gene is TRBV7-8, the J gene TRBJ1-2; 8 nucleotides line up with TRBD1. Germline V gene sequence: CDR1 SGHVS, CDR2 FQNEAQ. This CDR3 has 14 residues. V dropped 3 bases and J dropped 6; count of bases not matched to a gene: 6. CDR3 amino acids: CASSFAGGSDGYTF. CDR3 coding DNA: TGTGCCAGCAGCTTCGCAGGGGGCTCTGATGGCTACACCTTC.

The genes are TRBV27 and TRBJ2-7; 8 bases are shared with TRBD1. With 7 bases clipped from V and 2 bases from J, the junction kept 4 bases outside the gene matches. Germline V gene data show CDR1 as MNHEY and CDR2 as SMNVEV (reference sequence). The CDR3 has 13 amino acids. The CDR3 loop is CASKRTGTYEQYF. The DNA of the CDR3 is TGTGCCAGCAAACGGACAGGGACCTACGAGCAGTACTTC.

The table lists this clone with a count of one. The rearrangement joins TRBV30 to TRBJ2-1, with 10 nucleotides matching TRBD2. CDR1 and CDR2 (germline): GTSNPN, SVGIG (reference sequence). The CDR3 extends over 14 amino acids. The V segment lost 3 bases and the J segment 1 base; nucleotides outside the gene matches: 0. The CDR3 region has the DNA TGTGCCTGGAGACTAGCGGGATCCTACAATGAGCAGTTCTTC. It yields the protein CAWRLAGSYNEQFF. Based on the CDR3 plus reference TRBV30 and TRBJ2-1, the full variable domain is SQTIHQWPATLVQPVGSPLSLECTVEGTSNPNLYWYRQAAGRGLQLLFYSVGIGQISSEVPQNLSASRPQDRQFILSSKKLLLSDSGFYLCAWRLAGSYNEQFFGPGTRLTVL.

This chain links TRBV7-3 with TRBJ2-1, with 7 bases identical to TRBD2. The CDR3 has 15 amino acids. The V segment lost 3 bases and the J segment 4 bases; nucleotides outside the gene matches: 6. Germline values: CDR1 SGHTA, CDR2 FQGTGA. The CDR3 spells CASSFSLAAYNEQFF. For the CDR3, the DNA is TGTGCCAGCAGCTTTTCCCTAGCGGCTTACAATGAGCAGTTCTTC. Looking up the rest from reference TRBV7-3 and TRBJ2-1 gives the full variable domain: GAGVSQTPSNKVTEKGKYVELRCDPISGHTALYWYRQSLGQGPEFLIYFQGTGAADDSGLPNDRFFAVRPEGSVSTLKIQRTERGDSAVYLCASSFSLAAYNEQFFGPGTRLTVL.

The rearrangement links TRBV2 to TRBJ2-7; 8 bases align to TRBD1. The germline gives CDR1 SNHLY, CDR2 FYNNEI. Trimming cost V 8 bases and J 6 bases; bases outside gene matches: 9. This CDR3 region has 13 residues. CDR3 sequence (DNA): TGTGCCAGCGCGATAGGGACAGGCAGCGAGCAGTACTTC. This sequence encodes CASAIGTGSEQYF.

The chain links TRBV3-1 (or the pseudogene TRBV3-2) to TRBJ1-1, with 7 bases lining up with TRBD1. Germline-derived CDR1 and CDR2 are LGHDT and YNNKEL (reference sequence). The CDR3 covers 13 residues. Germline trimming cut 4 bases from V and 8 bases from J; bases unmatched to any gene: 7. The CDR3 bases are TGTGCCAGCAGCCCACGGGGACAGCGAGAAGCTTTCTTT. Translating it yields CASSPRGQREAFF.

V is TRBV13 and J is TRBJ1-4, with TRBD1 matching 10 bases. The CDR3 has 17 residues. Germline V gives CDR1 PRHDT, CDR2 FYEKMQ (reference sequence). Germline trimming cut 3 bases from V and 0 bases from J; bases unmatched to any gene: 4. CDR3 protein: CASSFDRGPTTNEKLFF. As DNA, the CDR3 is TGTGCCAGCAGCTTCGACAGGGGGCCCACAACTAATGAAAAACTGTTTTTT.

V gene TRBV27 combines with J gene TRBJ1-1; TRBD1 matches 10 bases. This CDR3 spans 14 amino acids. In germline, CDR1 is MNHEY, CDR2 SMNVEV (reference sequence). V shed 4 bases and J 1 base; nucleotides not matched to a gene: 0. The CDR3 coding sequence is TGTGCCAGCAGTTGGACAGGGGGGAACACTGAAGCTTTCTTT. This sequence encodes CASSWTGGNTEAFF.

The V gene is TRBV7-2, the J gene TRBJ2-7, with D tentatively TRBD1 (6 bases). Trimming removed 3 bases from V and 0 bases from J, with 15 bases in between. Germline assignment: CDR1 SGHTA and CDR2 FQGNSA. The CDR3 covers 16 residues. CDR3 residues: CASSLGAGESSYEQYF. The CDR3, as DNA: TGTGCCAGCAGCTTGGGGGCAGGGGAAAGCTCCTACGAGCAGTACTTC.